This record looks at one TCR beta chain sequence and its context. This sample stems from a study of shared clonotypes between healthy human individuals. Only in-frame clones appear in the TCRdb table, and some are missing; sequencing was by immunoSEQ multiplex PCR. Among about 2.4 million clones listed, 93% were seen once. CDR1 is MRHNA, CDR2 SNTAGT, per germline. This CDR3 has 14 residues. The V and J ends lost 10 bases and 1 base, in that order; junction bases with no gene match: 7. The sequence was collected from a man between 18 and 35 years old in good health. Some clones in this sample may be carry-over from other donors' samples. The chain has TRBV6-4 and TRBJ2-7, with 10 bases aligning to TRBD2. Sequencing was performed on naive CD4+ T cells from PBMCs. Subset indicated: CD45RA+ positively selected. CDR3 DNA: TGTGCCACCGGAGCGGGAGGGAAGTCCTACGAGCAGTACTTC. Translated: CATGAGGKSYEQYF.